These 25 T cell receptor beta chains originate from one sample sequenced in a study of CD8+ T cells in alopecia areata. Sample treatment: oral pan-JAK inhibitor, 5-10 mg twice daily. RNA extraction and reverse transcription yielded cDNA as sequencing template. TCRdb keeps only in-frame clones here, not all; method: immunoSEQ multiplex PCR. The sample contains 250,000 to 350,000 clones, 60% of which appear only once. Source: CD4+ T cells sorted from blood, taken around week 54, from a patient treated with tofacitinib. These receptors were collected from a human donor with alopecia areata.

This clone has more than one count but fewer than ten. The chain joins TRBV5-4 to TRBJ2-7; 7 positions match TRBD2. The CDR3 runs 14 residues. Germline V gene lookup returns CDR1 SGHNT and CDR2 YYREEE (reference sequence). The ends lost 4 bases at V and 5 bases at J; junction bases unmatched: 9. CDR3 in amino acids: CASSRTRAEDEQYF. The CDR3 DNA follows: TGTGCCAGCAGCAGGACTAGGGCGGAGGACGAGCAGTACTTC.

The rearrangement links TRBV30 to TRBJ1-1; a weak D match, TRBD1 (5 bases). V lost 4 bases and J 5 bases, leaving 17 bases between the germline ends. The CDR3 totals 14 residues. Germline V gene lookup returns CDR1 GTSNPN and CDR2 SVGIG (reference sequence). The CDR3 reads CAWNWTPQGTEAFF. The CDR3 DNA follows: TGTGCCTGGAATTGGACACCTCAAGGGACTGAAGCTTTCTTT.

The chain is built from TRBV5-1 and TRBJ1-1; 9 positions match TRBD1. The CDR3 is 13 amino acids. Trimming at V came to 2 bases and at J to 4 bases, leaving 0 bases not matched to a gene. Per the germline V gene, CDR1 is SGHRS and CDR2 is YFSETQ. CDR3 in DNA: TGCGCCAGCAGCTTACAGGGGGCCACTGAAGCTTTCTTT. This encodes CASSLQGATEAFF. The full variable domain, rest sourced from reference TRBV5-1 and TRBJ1-1, is KAGVTQTPRYLIKTRGQQVTLSCSPISGHRSVSWYQQTPGQGLQFLFEYFSETQRNKGNFPGRFSGRQFSNSRSEMNVSTLELGDSALYLCASSLQGATEAFFGQGTRLTVV.

The V call is TRBV29-1, the J call TRBJ2-5; tentatively, D is TRBD1 (6 bases). CDR1 is SQVTM and CDR2 is ANQGSEA in the germline V gene. V was trimmed by 8 bases and J by 5 bases, leaving 12 bases between them. The CDR3 length is 11 residues. The CDR3 sequence: CSYRVGETQYF. DNA of the CDR3: TGCAGCTACAGGGTGGGGGAGACCCAGTACTTC.

The CDR3 reads CASSPGHTQETQYF. The CDR3 DNA reads TGCGCCAGCAGCCCGGGACATACACAAGAGACCCAGTACTTC. The V and J genes are TRBV5-1 and TRBJ2-5, with D possibly TRBD1 on 6 matching bases. Germline V gives CDR1 SGHRS, CDR2 YFSETQ. The V end was cut by 4 bases, the J end by 2 bases, with 12 bases between. The CDR3 consists of 14 residues.

The genes are TRBV29-1 and TRBJ2-7; D gene ambiguous. This CDR3 is built from 13 residues. The V gene lost 2 bases and the J gene lost 2 bases, with 10 bases spanning the gap. Germline V CDR1 and CDR2: SQVTM, ANQGSEA. CDR3 DNA sequence: TGCAGCGTTGAAAACCATGGGACCTACGAGCAGTACTTC. Protein: CSVENHGTYEQYF.

This sequence joins TRBV5-4 and TRBJ1-6; no clear D gene. The germline V and J ends were trimmed by 0 bases and 7 bases, with 8 bases remaining between them. CDR3 length: 14 amino acids. Germline V gene data show CDR1 as SGHNT and CDR2 as YYREEE (reference sequence). CDR3 sequence: CASSLVLGNSPLHF. For the CDR3, the DNA is TGTGCCAGCAGCTTGGTTTTGGGGAATTCACCCCTCCACTTT.

The V call is TRBV30, the J call TRBJ1-5; 7 positions agree with TRBD1. Germline assignment: CDR1 GTSNPN and CDR2 SVGIG (reference sequence). V shed 0 bases and J 4 bases; nucleotides not matched to a gene: 9. There are 16 residues in the CDR3. In DNA, the CDR3 is TGTGCCTGGAGTGTACCATGGGACAGCGCTAATCAGCCCCAGCATTTT. The encoded protein is CAWSVPWDSANQPQHF.

The V and J genes are TRBV11-2 and TRBJ2-3, with a possible D match to TRBD1 (5 bases). The V end was cut by 0 bases, the J end by 6 bases, with 10 bases between. Germline CDR1 SGHAT, CDR2 FQNNGV. The CDR3 consists of 14 residues. CDR3: CASSLDRARDTQYF. The DNA of the CDR3 is TGTGCCAGCAGCTTAGACAGGGCACGCGATACGCAGTATTTT.

This sequence joins TRBV25-1 and TRBJ2-5; D not certain. V lost 3 bases and J 7 bases, leaving 15 bases between the germline ends. The CDR3 covers 14 residues. The germline V gene has CDR1 MGHDK and CDR2 SYGVNS. This chain's CDR3 is CASSDPAGSVTQYF. The CDR3 region has the DNA TGTGCCAGCAGTGATCCCGCTGGTAGTGTGACCCAGTACTTC.

The chain is built from TRBV7-9 and TRBJ1-5, with D perhaps matching TRBD1 (6 bases). V lost 6 bases, J lost 1 base, and 10 bases lay in between. In germline, CDR1 is SEHNR, CDR2 FQNEAQ (reference sequence). The CDR3 covers 14 residues. The CDR3 region has the DNA TGTGCCAGCAGTCAGGGGCCCAGCAATCAGCCCCAGCATTTT. Its protein is CASSQGPSNQPQHF.

DNA of the CDR3: TGTGCCACCAGCAAAGGTGGACGGGGATACAATGAGCAGTTCTTC. This sequence encodes CATSKGGRGYNEQFF. J is TRBJ2-1 and V is TRBV15; D may be TRBD2 (5 bases). The CDR3 totals 15 residues. The germline V and J ends were trimmed by 4 bases and 4 bases, with 14 bases remaining between them. The V gene's germline CDR1 is LNHNV and CDR2 YYDKDF (reference sequence).

Details on this clone: Other DNA sequences in this specimen translate into the identical CDR3. V and J are TRBV30 and TRBJ1-5, with TRBD1 as a possible D gene (5 bases). The V end lost 1 base, the J end lost 3 bases, and 7 bases lay between the germline ends. This CDR3 contains 13 residues. The germline V gene has CDR1 GTSNPN and CDR2 SVGIG (reference sequence). CDR3 protein: CAWSGGTNQPQHF. The CDR3 nucleotides read TGTGCCTGGAGTGGAGGGACCAATCAGCCCCAGCATTTT.

As DNA, the CDR3 is TGTGCCAGCAGCCGCGGACAGCGAATGAACACTGAAGCTTTCTTT. Translating gives CASSRGQRMNTEAFF. The rearrangement links TRBV7-8 to TRBJ1-1, with D maybe TRBD1 (6 bases). Germline V lookup: CDR1 SGHVS, CDR2 FQNEAQ. The CDR3 contains 15 residues. V lost 5 bases to trimming and J lost 0 bases, with 13 bases between them.

The chain links TRBV28 to TRBJ2-7; TRBD2 matches 11 bases. Germline lookup yields CDR1 MDHEN and CDR2 SYDVKM. This CDR3 has 18 amino acids. The J segment lost 0 bases and the V segment lost 5 bases, leaving 12 bases of the junction unmatched. This CDR3 reads CASSTPVAGGRVSYEQYF. CDR3 nucleotide sequence: TGTGCCAGCAGTACGCCCGTAGCGGGGGGGAGAGTCTCCTACGAGCAGTACTTC.

This clone appeared a few times. The chain carries TRBV9 and TRBJ1-6; 7 bases are a match to TRBD1. The V gene's germline CDR1 is SGDLS and CDR2 YYNGEE. The CDR3 loop spans 15 amino acids. V trimming: 3 bases; J trimming: 6 bases; junction bases outside the gene matches: 6. This CDR3 reads CASSAAGQSNSPLHF. In nucleotides, the CDR3 is TGTGCCAGCAGCGCAGCGGGACAGTCTAATTCACCCCTCCACTTT.

The rearrangement joins TRBV29-1 to TRBJ2-2; D not resolved. Germline V gene data show CDR1 as SQVTM and CDR2 as ANQGSEA. The CDR3 is made up of 14 amino acids. V shed 6 bases and J shed 0 bases, with 11 bases lying between them. As DNA, the CDR3 is TGCAGCGTCTCTCGGTGGGCGAACACCGGGGAGCTGTTTTTT. This translates into CSVSRWANTGELFF.

The table lists this clone with a few counts. The gene calls are TRBV18 and TRBJ1-1; D uncertain. Trimming removed 6 bases from V and 0 bases from J, with 14 bases in between. CDR1 KGHSH and CDR2 LQKENI come from the germline V gene. This CDR3 is 15 amino acids long. DNA for the CDR3: TGTGCCAGCTCCCAAGGGAACCGAATGAACACTGAAGCTTTCTTT. Amino acid sequence: CASSQGNRMNTEAFF.

To note about this clone: Other nucleotide sequences in the sample specify the same CDR3. This sequence joins TRBV29-1 and TRBJ1-1; D not resolved. The CDR3 contains 11 residues. Per germline, CDR1 SQVTM and CDR2 ANQGSEA. Between the trimmed V and J ends, which lost 4 bases and 4 bases, there was a span of 7 bases. The CDR3 region has the DNA TGCAGCGTTGTAAGGGTCACTGAAGCTTTCTTT. Amino acids: CSVVRVTEAFF.

This rearrangement joins TRBV7-9 to TRBJ1-1; the match to TRBD1 covers 7 bases. The CDR3 runs to 14 residues. Germline V CDR1 and CDR2: SEHNR, FQNEAQ (reference sequence). The trim removed 3 bases at V and 4 bases at J, leaving 5 bases unmatched. The CDR3 sequence: CASSLEGAPTEAFF. The DNA for the CDR3 is TGTGCCAGCAGCTTGGAGGGGGCGCCCACTGAAGCTTTCTTT.

Worth noting for this clone: The sample carries other DNA sequences with the same CDR3. V usage is TRBV5-1 and J usage is TRBJ2-3, with D unclear. Germline CDR1 and CDR2: SGHRS and YFSETQ. Trimming removed 0 bases at V and 5 bases at J, with 10 bases between. CDR3 length: 14 amino acids. The chain's CDR3 is CASSLADRGDTQYF. The DNA of the CDR3 is TGCGCCAGCAGCTTGGCCGATAGAGGAGATACGCAGTATTTT.

Only a few counts were recorded for this clone. The chain is built from TRBV7-2 and TRBJ1-4; D ambiguous. V was pared by 4 bases and J by 4 bases, with 10 bases between. The CDR3 contains 14 residues. Germline values: CDR1 SGHTA, CDR2 FQGNSA. CDR3 coding DNA: TGTGCCAGCAGCTCCCGGGCCGGTAATGAAAAACTGTTTTTT. Its protein is CASSSRAGNEKLFF.

This chain connects TRBV6-5 to TRBJ1-5; D remains unclear. Germline-derived CDR1 and CDR2 are MNHEY and SVGAGI. The V and J ends lost 2 bases and 3 bases respectively, with 11 bases between them. This CDR3 contains 15 residues. CDR3 region: CASSYNGGYNQPQHF. CDR3 nucleotides: TGTGCCAGCAGTTACAATGGAGGGTACAATCAGCCCCAGCATTTT.

CDR3 in amino acids: CASSSPTGPGTEAFF. The CDR3, as DNA: TGTGCCAGCAGCTCCCCCACAGGCCCTGGCACTGAAGCTTTCTTT. This chain joins TRBV5-4 and TRBJ1-1, with D possibly being TRBD1 (5 bases). Germline V gene sequence: CDR1 SGHNT, CDR2 YYREEE (reference sequence). The length of the CDR3 is 15 residues. V shed 3 bases and J shed 4 bases, with 16 bases lying between them. The full variable domain, in which reference TRBV5-4 and TRBJ1-1 provide the parts outside the CDR3, is ETGVTQSPTHLIKTRGQQVTLRCSSQSGHNTVSWYQQALGQGPQFIFQYYREEENGRGNFPPRFSGLQFPNYSSELNVNALELDDSALYLCASSSPTGPGTEAFFGQGTRLTVV.

The genes are TRBV7-2 and TRBJ2-6; TRBD1 is a possible D gene (6 bases). With 5 bases removed from V and 2 bases from J, the gap between germline ends came to 10 bases. This CDR3 spans 15 amino acids. CDR1 and CDR2 (germline): SGHTA, FQGNSA. DNA of the CDR3: TGTGCCAGCAGCCTAACAGGGCCTGGGGCCAACGTCCTGACTTTC. This sequence encodes CASSLTGPGANVLTF.